A single TCR beta chain is shown here with its context. This sample was included in a study of shared clonotypes between healthy human individuals. There were only Caucasian adults among the donors, and all lived in Nashville, Tennessee. From germline, CDR1 is SEHNR and CDR2 FQNEAQ (reference sequence). V lost 4 bases, J lost 2 bases, and 12 bases lay in between. This CDR3 has 14 residues. The data were produced by immunoSEQ multiplex PCR, yet TCRdb's version contains in-frame clones alone and is incomplete. This table holds 2 million to 2.5 million clones, 93% found once. The receptor was derived from a man in his late teens or twenties in good health. Some clones in this sample may be carry-over from other donors' samples. Sequences were obtained from naive CD4+ T cells from PBMCs. Described subset: CD45RA+ positively selected. V is TRBV7-9 and J is TRBJ2-7, with a tentative D call TRBD1 (5 bases). CDR3: CASSSTDSPYEQYF. CDR3 in DNA: TGTGCCAGCAGCTCGACCGACAGTCCCTACGAGCAGTACTTC.